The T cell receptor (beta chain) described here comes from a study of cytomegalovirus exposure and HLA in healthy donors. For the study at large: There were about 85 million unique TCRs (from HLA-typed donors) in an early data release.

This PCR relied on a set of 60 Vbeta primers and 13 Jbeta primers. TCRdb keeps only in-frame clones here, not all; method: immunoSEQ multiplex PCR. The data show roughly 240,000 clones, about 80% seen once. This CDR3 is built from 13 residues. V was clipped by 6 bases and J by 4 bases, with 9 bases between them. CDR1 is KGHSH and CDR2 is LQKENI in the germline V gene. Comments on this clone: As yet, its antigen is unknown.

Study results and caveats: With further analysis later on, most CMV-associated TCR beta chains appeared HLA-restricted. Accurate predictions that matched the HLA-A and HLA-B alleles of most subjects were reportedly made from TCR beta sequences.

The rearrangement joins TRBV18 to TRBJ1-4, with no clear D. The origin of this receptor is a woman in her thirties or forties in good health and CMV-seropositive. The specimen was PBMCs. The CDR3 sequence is CASSAGINEKLFF. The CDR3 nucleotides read TGTGCCAGCTCTGCGGGGATTAATGAAAAACTGTTTTTT.